This is a list of T cell receptor beta chains from one sample in a study of response to subunit inactivated influenza vaccine. A single record per CDR3 protein comes from TCRdb applying MiXCR to the RT-PCR reads. The table lists fewer than 650,000 distinct CDR3 sequences, roughly 13% of them singletons. The sample consisted of PBMCs from blood, taken about 40 days after vaccination. Receptors were obtained from a man in his fifties who received an inactivated influenza vaccine. Both conserved end residues are part of each CDR3. Each record gives: CDR3 protein, CDR3 DNA, clone size, D gene, J gene, V gene. A D gene is named only where the DNA matches it firmly. Size is stated for part of the rows, as once, few or many counts, or as a class when the clone is expanded.

CDR3aa: CATSKGGPYNEQFF
CDR3nt: TGTGCCACCAGCAAAGGGGGACCTTACAATGAGCAGTTCTTC
abundance: few
d_gene: NA
j_gene: TRBJ2-1
v_gene: TRBV15

CDR3aa: CASSIRTGEPGELFF
CDR3nt: TGTGCCAGCAGCATTAGGACAGGGGAACCCGGGGAGCTGTTTTTT
abundance: many
d_gene: TRBD1
j_gene: TRBJ2-2
v_gene: TRBV7-2

CDR3aa: CASSYYRLIEETQYF
CDR3nt: TGTGCCAGCAGTTATTACAGGCTTATCGAAGAGACCCAGTACTTC
abundance: few
d_gene: NA
j_gene: TRBJ2-5
v_gene: TRBV6-2/TRBV6-3

CDR3aa: CASSQRSNRGGSYNEQFF
CDR3nt: TGTGCCAGCAGCCAACGGTCGAACAGGGGGGGCTCCTACAATGAGCAGTTCTTC
abundance: NA
d_gene: NA
j_gene: TRBJ2-1
v_gene: TRBV14

CDR3aa: CASSIRAGINTEAFF
CDR3nt: TGTGCCAGTAGTATTAGGGCAGGGATAAACACTGAAGCTTTCTTT
abundance: NA
d_gene: NA
j_gene: TRBJ1-1
v_gene: TRBV19

CDR3aa: CASSEDRAGVQHF
CDR3nt: TGTGCCAGCAGTGAGGACAGGGCTGGAGTCCAGCATTTT
abundance: once
d_gene: TRBD1
j_gene: TRBJ1-5
v_gene: TRBV2

CDR3aa: CASSFSLGDEQFF
CDR3nt: TGTGCCAGCAGTTTCAGTCTGGGCGATGAGCAGTTCTTC
abundance: NA
d_gene: NA
j_gene: TRBJ2-1
v_gene: TRBV27

CDR3aa: CSVCYSHTGELFF
CDR3nt: TGCAGCGTCTGTTACAGCCACACCGGGGAGCTGTTTTTT
abundance: many
d_gene: NA
j_gene: TRBJ2-2
v_gene: TRBV29-1

CDR3aa: CASSLGVRARETQYF
CDR3nt: TGTGCCAGCAGCTTGGGGGTGCGGGCCCGGGAGACCCAGTACTTC
abundance: NA
d_gene: NA
j_gene: TRBJ2-5
v_gene: TRBV5-5

CDR3aa: CASSSRLDVETQYF
CDR3nt: TGTGCCAGCAGCTCTCGACTCGATGTGGAGACCCAGTACTTC
abundance: NA
d_gene: NA
j_gene: TRBJ2-5
v_gene: TRBV7-7

CDR3aa: CASSYPKQPNEQFF
CDR3nt: TGTGCCAGCAGTTACCCGAAACAGCCCAATGAGCAGTTCTTC
abundance: few
d_gene: NA
j_gene: TRBJ2-1
v_gene: TRBV6-2/TRBV6-3

CDR3aa: CASSYSSRGGYEQYF
CDR3nt: TGTGCCAGCAGTTACTCGTCCAGGGGAGGCTACGAGCAGTACTTC
abundance: few
d_gene: NA
j_gene: TRBJ2-7
v_gene: TRBV6-5

CDR3aa: CASSRDPTDTQYF
CDR3nt: TGTGCCAGCAGCCGGGACCCCACAGATACGCAGTATTTT
abundance: few
d_gene: NA
j_gene: TRBJ2-3
v_gene: TRBV7-8

CDR3aa: CASSQDTVGGYTF
CDR3nt: TGTGCCAGCAGCCAAGATACGGTGGGTGGCTACACCTTC
abundance: few
d_gene: NA
j_gene: TRBJ1-2
v_gene: TRBV3-1

CDR3aa: CASSQDRTGGNTIYF
CDR3nt: TGCGCCAGCAGCCAAGATCGAACAGGGGGAAACACCATATATTTT
abundance: few
d_gene: NA
j_gene: TRBJ1-3
v_gene: TRBV4-1

CDR3aa: CASSDNTGDSPLHF
CDR3nt: TGCGCCAGCAGTGACAATACGGGAGATTCACCCCTCCACTTT
abundance: few
d_gene: NA
j_gene: TRBJ1-6
v_gene: TRBV10-2

CDR3aa: CTSSLAALETQYF
CDR3nt: TGTACCAGCAGCTTAGCGGCATTAGAGACCCAGTACTTC
abundance: NA
d_gene: NA
j_gene: TRBJ2-5
v_gene: TRBV7-6

CDR3aa: CSARHPSGATGSPLHF
CDR3nt: TGCAGTGCTAGACACCCCTCCGGGGCCACGGGTTCACCCCTCCACTTT
abundance: NA
d_gene: NA
j_gene: TRBJ1-6
v_gene: TRBV20-1

CDR3aa: CASSLAGTIYNEQFF
CDR3nt: TGTGCCAGCAGCTTGGCCGGGACAATCTACAATGAGCAGTTCTTC
abundance: NA
d_gene: NA
j_gene: TRBJ2-1
v_gene: TRBV5-6

CDR3aa: CSASRGQGNSPLHF
CDR3nt: TGCAGTGCTAGTCGGGGACAGGGAAATTCACCCCTCCACTTT
abundance: NA
d_gene: TRBD1
j_gene: TRBJ1-6
v_gene: TRBV20-1

CDR3aa: CASSVATEGSNTEAFF
CDR3nt: TGTGCCAGCAGCGTAGCTACGGAGGGATCGAACACTGAAGCTTTCTTT
abundance: few
d_gene: NA
j_gene: TRBJ1-1
v_gene: TRBV9

CDR3aa: CSASVAVSSYEQYF
CDR3nt: TGCAGTGCTAGTGTGGCGGTCAGCTCCTACGAGCAGTACTTC
abundance: NA
d_gene: NA
j_gene: TRBJ2-7
v_gene: TRBV20-1

CDR3aa: CASGFGGAGNTIYF
CDR3nt: TGTGCTAGTGGTTTCGGGGGTGCTGGAAACACCATATATTTT
abundance: few
d_gene: NA
j_gene: TRBJ1-3
v_gene: TRBV12-5

CDR3aa: CASSTGLAGGADTQYF
CDR3nt: TGTGCCAGCAGCACCGGACTAGCGGGAGGCGCAGATACGCAGTATTTT
abundance: many
d_gene: TRBD2
j_gene: TRBJ2-3
v_gene: TRBV7-2

CDR3aa: CASRGTAGNTIYF
CDR3nt: TGTGCCAGCAGGGGGACAGCTGGAAACACCATATATTTT
abundance: few
d_gene: TRBD1
j_gene: TRBJ1-3
v_gene: TRBV6-1

CDR3aa: CASSITPDEQFF
CDR3nt: TGTGCCAGTAGTATAACCCCCGATGAGCAGTTCTTC
abundance: few
d_gene: NA
j_gene: TRBJ2-1
v_gene: TRBV19

CDR3aa: CSARDIGTGGPGSSYEQYF
CDR3nt: TGCAGTGCTAGAGATATTGGGACAGGGGGCCCCGGGAGCTCCTACGAGCAGTACTTC
abundance: NA
d_gene: TRBD1
j_gene: TRBJ2-7
v_gene: TRBV20-1

CDR3aa: CASSLEVAGVNEQFF
CDR3nt: TGTGCCAGCAGCTTAGAGGTAGCGGGAGTCAATGAGCAGTTCTTC
abundance: NA
d_gene: TRBD2
j_gene: TRBJ2-1
v_gene: TRBV13

CDR3aa: CASTNSYDRVTYEQYF
CDR3nt: TGTGCCAGCACTAACTCTTACGACAGGGTGACCTACGAGCAGTACTTC
abundance: many
d_gene: TRBD1
j_gene: TRBJ2-7
v_gene: TRBV6-5

CDR3aa: CASSRLWGPTNTDTQYF
CDR3nt: TGTGCCAGCAGCCGCCTCTGGGGACCGACAAACACAGATACGCAGTATTTT
abundance: many
d_gene: NA
j_gene: TRBJ2-3
v_gene: TRBV28

CDR3aa: CASSPRTGGRYNEQFF
CDR3nt: TGTGCCAGCAGCCCAAGGACAGGGGGCCGATACAATGAGCAGTTCTTC
abundance: NA
d_gene: TRBD1
j_gene: TRBJ2-1
v_gene: TRBV7-9

CDR3aa: CASSARDRVSDTGELFF
CDR3nt: TGTGCCAGCAGCGCCCGGGACAGGGTCTCGGACACCGGGGAGCTGTTTTTT
abundance: NA
d_gene: NA
j_gene: TRBJ2-2
v_gene: TRBV21-1

CDR3aa: CASSYPGDGEKLFF
CDR3nt: TGCGCCAGCAGCTACCCAGGGGATGGTGAAAAACTGTTTTTT
abundance: few
d_gene: NA
j_gene: TRBJ1-4
v_gene: TRBV5-1

CDR3aa: CASSSLGGWSNTQYF
CDR3nt: TGTGCCAGCAGCTCCCTCGGGGGGTGGTCGAATACGCAGTATTTT
abundance: few
d_gene: TRBD2
j_gene: TRBJ2-3
v_gene: TRBV7-6

CDR3aa: CTSSPTSGSYEQYF
CDR3nt: TGTACCAGCAGCCCAACTAGCGGGAGTTACGAGCAGTACTTC
abundance: NA
d_gene: TRBD2
j_gene: TRBJ2-7
v_gene: TRBV4-2

CDR3aa: CSARDMVASYNEQFF
CDR3nt: TGCAGTGCTAGAGATATGGTAGCGTCCTACAATGAGCAGTTCTTC
abundance: NA
d_gene: NA
j_gene: TRBJ2-1
v_gene: TRBV20-1

CDR3aa: CASSSSGTQGNTIYF
CDR3nt: TGTGCCAGCAGCTCTTCCGGGACTCAGGGAAACACCATATATTTT
abundance: few
d_gene: NA
j_gene: TRBJ1-3
v_gene: TRBV7-9

CDR3aa: CSARLAAGRQETQYF
CDR3nt: TGCAGTGCCCGACTAGCCGCCGGTAGGCAAGAGACCCAGTACTTC
abundance: NA
d_gene: TRBD2
j_gene: TRBJ2-5
v_gene: TRBV20-1

CDR3aa: CASSLYFQDSSVSPLHF
CDR3nt: TGTGCCAGCAGTTTATACTTTCAGGATTCGAGCGTCTCACCCCTCCACTTT
abundance: NA
d_gene: NA
j_gene: TRBJ1-6
v_gene: TRBV27

CDR3aa: CASSLSPAGSTDTQYF
CDR3nt: TGCGCCAGCAGCTTGAGTCCTGCGGGTAGCACAGATACGCAGTATTTT
abundance: NA
d_gene: NA
j_gene: TRBJ2-3
v_gene: TRBV5-1

CDR3aa: CSATNVASGGANTQYF
CDR3nt: TGCAGTGCGACCAACGTGGCTAGCGGGGGGGCAAATACGCAGTATTTT
abundance: many
d_gene: TRBD2
j_gene: TRBJ2-3
v_gene: TRBV20-1

CDR3aa: CSVSKTAMNTEAFF
CDR3nt: TGCAGCGTTTCGAAGACGGCTATGAACACTGAAGCTTTCTTT
abundance: few
d_gene: NA
j_gene: TRBJ1-1
v_gene: TRBV29-1